The clone carrying this T cell receptor (beta chain) has at least ten counts. Library preparation (for TCRbeta) was performed with unique molecular identifiers. TCRdb independently ran MiXCR on the PCR reads; one entry per CDR3 protein. The repertoire holds around 250,000 distinct CDR3 sequences, with nearly 10% as singletons. This specimen comes from a study of T-cell reconstitution after alpha-beta-depleted transplantation in children. This receptor was taken from a human donor who donated a stem cell graft to a child with SCID. The sequencing used PBMCs from the stem cell graft donor, collected from the stem cell graft.

The CDR3 sequence is CASSSRTGAGEKLFF. CDR3 sequence (DNA): TGTGCCAGCAGTTCCCGGACAGGGGCGGGTGAAAAACTGTTTTTT. V is TRBV12-3 or TRBV12-4 and J is TRBJ1-4, with 9 bases identical to TRBD1. The CDR3 is 15 amino acids. V shed 4 bases, J shed 7 bases, and the junction held 7 bases outside the gene matches.